What follows are 3 T cell receptor beta chains derived from one specimen sequenced in a study of T cells in Graves' hyperthyroidism and ophthalmopathy. Amplified regions were TCR beta CDR3 sequences from RNA transcripts. In the first-round RT-PCR of the TCR CDR3, the HTBI primer set was used. TCRdb analysed the multiplex PCR reads with MiXCR anew, one entry per CDR3 protein. The data show about 740,000 distinct CDR3 sequences, roughly 15% seen once. The source material was blood. These receptors were collected from a woman between 18 and 29 years old with Graves' hyperthyroidism.

The J gene is TRBJ2-4, the V gene TRBV20-1; D is ambiguous. The CDR3 consists of 15 residues. Germline V gene data show CDR1 as DFQATT and CDR2 as SNEGSKA (reference sequence). V shed 4 bases and J shed 11 bases, with 24 bases lying between them. DNA of the CDR3: TGCAGTGCTATGGTTCCGGGTCACAAAAACATTGTTCAGTACTTC. Translating gives CSAMVPGHKNIVQYF.

This clonotype was seen repeatedly, ten times or more. The CDR3 sequence is CASSSLMGPDTQYF. The CDR3 nucleotides are TGTGCCAGCAGCAGCCTGATGGGGCCAGATACGCAGTATTTT. This sequence joins TRBV5-5 and TRBJ2-3; possibly TRBD1 for D (5 bases). With 4 bases removed from V and 4 bases from J, the gap between germline ends came to 13 bases. The CDR3 loop spans 14 amino acids. From germline, CDR1 is SGHKS and CDR2 YYEKEE (reference sequence). Drawing the rest from reference TRBV5-5 and TRBJ2-3, the complete variable domain is DAGVTQSPTHLIKTRGQQVTLRCSPISGHKSVSWYQQVLGQGPQFIFQYYEKEERGRGNFPDRFSARQFPNYSSELNVNALLLGDSALYLCASSSLMGPDTQYFGPGTRLTVL.

There are many counts of this clonotype. This rearrangement joins TRBV6-2 or TRBV6-3 to TRBJ2-1; a possible D gene is TRBD2 (6 bases). The CDR3 is made up of 16 amino acids. Germline-derived CDR1 and CDR2 are MNHEY and SVGEGT. With 4 bases removed from V and 7 bases from J, the gap between germline ends came to 20 bases. This chain's CDR3 is CASSSFFSGYQNEQFF. CDR3 DNA: TGTGCCAGCAGTTCCTTTTTTAGCGGATATCAAAATGAGCAGTTCTTC.